The 3 T cell receptor beta chains below all came from one sample that was sequenced in a study of spatial heterogeneity in lung cancer. Time point here: sample taken at primary tumor resection. Whole RNA from tumor, nontumor lung or frozen PBMC was sequenced unsorted. MiXCR, applied by TCRdb to the 5' RACE reads, yields one record per CDR3 protein. This sample has 10,000 to 15,000 distinct CDR3 sequences; 5.2% occur once, and the top ten carry less than 45%. Sequenced material: lung tumor tissue, taken at surgery. All receptors derive from a human donor with early-stage non-small cell lung cancer.

This clonotype was detected many times. A library made for alpha chains picked up this beta chain off target, so its size means little. The genes are TRBV7-2 and TRBJ1-1; TRBD1 is a possible D gene (6 bases). The CDR3 loop spans 18 amino acids. Trimming left V 4 bases short and J 0 bases short, with 21 bases between. Germline CDR1 and CDR2: SGHTA and FQGNSA. CDR3 in amino acids: CASSSHSTRYRVNTEAFF. For the CDR3, the DNA is TGTGCCAGCAGCTCACACTCGACGAGATACAGGGTGAACACTGAAGCTTTCTTT.

In this sample, this clonotype is large (0.1 to 1%). Found in a library prepared for alpha chains, this beta chain is an off-target read, and its abundance has little meaning. The genes are TRBV23-1 and TRBJ2-7, with no clear D. TRBV23-1 is an ORF, and what it does is uncertain. Trimming took 11 bases from V and 2 from J, leaving 10 bases between them. This CDR3 spans 11 amino acids. CDR3 in amino acids: CAWSAPYEQYV. CDR3 DNA: TGCGCCTGGAGTGCCCCCTACGAGCAGTACGTC.

This clonotype showed up many times. The library was prepared for alpha chains; this beta chain is a stray read, so its frequency means little. The chain is built from TRBV6-6 and TRBJ1-1, with D possibly TRBD1 on 5 matching bases. V dropped 7 bases and J dropped 4 bases, with 13 bases sitting between them. Germline V gene sequence: CDR1 MNHNY, CDR2 SVGAGI (reference sequence). This CDR3 contains 13 residues. The CDR3 coding sequence is TGTGCCAGCATCCTGTGGGGGGGCACTGAAGCTTTCTTT. It specifies CASILWGGTEAFF.